The rows below give T cell receptor beta chains drawn from one sample of a study of blood T cell repertoires in COVID-19. Only in-frame clones appear in the TCRdb table, and some are missing; sequencing was by immunoSEQ multiplex PCR. The sample includes 200,000 to 250,000 clones, roughly 84% of them seen just once. The sequencing sample was made of PBMCs or T cells enriched from blood (not recorded which). The source is a woman aged 40 to 55 who had recovered from COVID-19. The CDR3 runs from the conserved cysteine through the conserved F or W. D genes are given only for firm matches. Size values are once, few and many counts, or a class for expanded clones, and some rows have none.

-	TRBV11-3	-	TRBJ2-1	CASSLELESKQFF	TGTGCCAGCAGCTTAGAGCTAGAAAGTAAGCAGTTCTTC
TRBD2	TRBV7-6	-	TRBJ2-5	CASSLAASGLALRETQYF	TGTGCCAGCAGCTTAGCCGCATCCGGACTAGCTTTACGAGAGACCCAGTACTTC
TRBD1	TRBV9	-	TRBJ1-6	CASSLTQGVDSPLHF	TGTGCCAGCAGCTTAACACAGGGGGTTGATTCACCCCTCCACTTT
TRBD1	TRBV5-1	-	TRBJ2-3	CASSGTGDTDTQYF	TGCGCCAGTAGCGGGACAGGGGACACAGATACGCAGTATTTT
TRBD2	TRBV10-3	few	TRBJ2-1	CAISESTGGPNEQFF	TGTGCCATCAGTGAGTCGACGGGAGGGCCAAATGAGCAGTTCTTC
-	TRBV21-1	-	TRBJ1-1	CASPQRGVGGCTEAFF	TGTGCCAGCCCTCAAAGAGGTGTGGGGGGTTGCACTGAAGCTTTCTTT
-	TRBV4-1	-	TRBJ2-1	CASSPPLERSSYNEQFF	TGCGCCAGCAGCCCGCCCCTAGAGCGGAGCTCCTACAATGAGCAGTTCTTC
TRBD2	TRBV29-1	-	TRBJ2-1	CSAVTSGTYNEQFF	TGCAGCGCCGTTACTAGCGGGACCTACAATGAGCAGTTCTTC
-	TRBV10-3	-	TRBJ2-1	CAIRYSPSARNEQFF	TGTGCCATCAGATACTCCCCCAGCGCTCGGAATGAGCAGTTCTTC
TRBD2	TRBV7-2	-	TRBJ2-7	CASSFQREASYEQYF	TGTGCCAGCAGCTTCCAGCGGGAGGCGTCCTACGAGCAGTACTTC
-	TRBV19	-	TRBJ2-5	CASSITGQGGTQYF	TGTGCCAGTAGTATCACTGGCCAGGGGGGGACCCAGTACTTC
-	TRBV12-3/TRBV12-4	-	TRBJ2-2	CASSRVSGELFF	TGTGCCAGCAGCCGTGTGTCCGGGGAGCTGTTTTTT
TRBD1	TRBV3-1/TRBV3-2	-	TRBJ2-7	CASSTRGSSYEQYF	TGTGCCAGCAGCACCAGGGGGAGCTCCTACGAGCAGTACTTC
-	TRBV9	-	TRBJ1-3	CASSPRPTAAIGRNTIYF	TGTGCCAGCAGCCCGAGGCCGACGGCGGCCATCGGTCGAAACACCATATATTTT
-	TRBV7-9	-	TRBJ2-7	CASSHSAGSEQYF	TGTGCCAGCAGCCATTCAGCGGGCTCCGAGCAGTACTTC
TRBD1	TRBV29-1	-	TRBJ1-2	CSVTGGEGYTF	TGCAGCGTGACAGGGGGCGAGGGCTACACCTTC
TRBD2	TRBV18	-	TRBJ2-7	CASSSAGAYEQYF	TGTGCCAGCTCATCGGCGGGAGCTTACGAGCAGTACTTC
TRBD1	TRBV19	-	TRBJ2-5	CASSRTGLQETQYF	TGTGCCAGTAGTCGGACAGGGCTCCAAGAGACCCAGTACTTC
TRBD1	TRBV5-4	-	TRBJ2-3	CASSLAGTGRDTQYF	TGTGCCAGCAGCTTGGCGGGGACAGGGAGAGATACGCAGTATTTT
TRBD1	TRBV9	once	TRBJ1-1	CASSASSTGYTEAFF	TGTGCCAGCAGCGCCTCCTCGACAGGGTACACTGAAGCTTTCTTT
TRBD1	TRBV28	-	TRBJ1-2	CASSPQQGGYGYTF	TGTGCCAGCAGTCCTCAACAGGGGGGCTATGGCTACACCTTC
TRBD1	TRBV28	-	TRBJ1-1	CASSLRQGTEAFF	TGTGCCAGCAGTCTGCGACAGGGAACTGAAGCTTTCTTT
-	TRBV4-1	-	TRBJ1-5	CASSHDRYSNQPQHF	TGCGCCAGCAGCCATGATCGGTATAGCAATCAGCCCCAGCATTTT
-	TRBV29-1	-	TRBJ1-2	CSVEEQSYGYTF	TGCAGCGTTGAAGAACAGTCCTATGGCTACACCTTC
TRBD2	TRBV7-2	-	TRBJ2-1	CASSLGASGSYNEQFF	TGTGCCAGCAGCTTAGGTGCTAGCGGTTCCTACAATGAGCAGTTCTTC
-	TRBV5-1	-	TRBJ2-5	CASSFTGQETQYF	TGCGCCAGCAGCTTTACAGGTCAAGAGACCCAGTACTTC
-	TRBV5-4	-	TRBJ2-2	CASSPRTANTGELFF	TGTGCCAGCAGCCCAAGGACAGCGAACACCGGGGAGCTGTTTTTT
-	TRBV7-3	once	TRBJ2-2	CASSYDSAGELFF	TGTGCCAGCAGCTACGATAGCGCCGGGGAGCTGTTTTTT
-	TRBV5-1	-	TRBJ2-3	CASSGLGTDTQYF	TGCGCCAGCAGCGGCCTAGGAACAGATACGCAGTATTTT
-	TRBV6-1	-	TRBJ1-6	CASSVSRAQKNSPLHF	TGTGCCAGCAGTGTATCCAGGGCCCAGAAGAATTCACCCCTCCACTTT
-	TRBV4-1	-	TRBJ2-7	CASSQESSLRYEQYF	TGCGCCAGCAGCCAAGAAAGTTCCCTACGATACGAGCAGTACTTC
TRBD2	TRBV4-1	-	TRBJ2-1	CASSQDPGLDYNEQFF	TGCGCCAGCAGCCAAGACCCGGGACTAGACTACAATGAGCAGTTCTTC
-	TRBV27	few	TRBJ1-1	CASRPGTLKEAFF	TGTGCCAGCAGACCTGGGACACTCAAAGAAGCTTTCTTT
TRBD2	TRBV4-3	once	TRBJ2-1	CASSHSGGDNEQFF	TGCGCCAGCAGCCATAGCGGGGGGGACAATGAGCAGTTCTTC
TRBD2	TRBV7-9	-	TRBJ2-1	CASSVGLADEQFF	TGTGCCAGCAGCGTGGGACTAGCTGATGAGCAGTTCTTC
TRBD2	TRBV27	-	TRBJ2-7	CASSSPTSGLSYEQYF	TGTGCCAGCAGTTCCCCGACTAGCGGGCTATCCTACGAGCAGTACTTC
-	TRBV5-5	-	TRBJ1-2	CASSLSNQEKGGYTF	TGTGCCAGCAGCTTGAGTAATCAGGAGAAGGGGGGCTACACCTTC
TRBD1	TRBV19	-	TRBJ2-1	CASSMDRDPSREQFF	TGTGCCAGTAGTATGGACAGGGATCCCTCGCGGGAGCAGTTCTTC
TRBD1	TRBV19	once	TRBJ1-5	CASTGGLGNQPQHF	TGTGCCAGTACAGGGGGGCTGGGAAATCAGCCCCAGCATTTT
-	TRBV18	-	TRBJ1-1	CASSPLAGTEAFF	TGTGCCAGCTCACCACTGGCAGGCACTGAAGCTTTCTTT
TRBD2	TRBV7-2	-	TRBJ2-3	CASSLGTRDTQYF	TGTGCCAGCAGCTTAGGGACTAGAGATACGCAGTATTTT
TRBD1	TRBV27	-	TRBJ2-1	CASSSRDREIHEQFF	TGTGCCAGCAGTTCCCGGGACAGGGAGATCCATGAGCAGTTCTTC
TRBD2	TRBV2	few	TRBJ2-7	CASSFTAGPYEQYF	TGTGCCAGCAGTTTCACAGCGGGACCCTACGAGCAGTACTTC
-	TRBV7-8	-	TRBJ2-5	CASSLPWTGGETQYF	TGTGCCAGCAGCTTACCTTGGACAGGAGGGGAGACCCAGTACTTC
-	TRBV27	few	TRBJ2-7	CASSWSPGHWYF	TGTGCCAGCAGTTGGAGTCCGGGACACTGGTACTTC
TRBD1	TRBV15	few	TRBJ1-2	CATSRGGQGTRGYTF	TGTGCCACCAGCAGAGGTGGACAGGGAACGCGTGGCTACACCTTC
-	TRBV6-5	-	TRBJ1-3	CASLSSGNTIYF	TGTGCCAGCTTGAGCTCTGGAAACACCATATATTTT
TRBD1	TRBV29-1	-	TRBJ2-1	CSVSGQVYNEQFF	TGCAGCGTTAGCGGACAGGTGTACAATGAGCAGTTCTTC